The subject of this entry is one T cell receptor beta chain. V dropped 7 bases and J dropped 6 bases, with 16 bases sitting between them. Germline V gene lookup returns CDR1 LNHDA and CDR2 SQIVND (reference sequence). This CDR3 has 14 amino acids. This record belongs to a study of T cell changes during pregnancy in multiple sclerosis. Measured with immunoSEQ multiplex PCR; TCRdb has only the in-frame clones, and not every one. This sample has around 59,000 clones; around 90% occur once, and the top ten carry less than 3.5%. The rearrangement uses TRBV19 and TRBJ1-5, with D perhaps matching TRBD1 (6 bases). The sequence came from a female donor in good health, enrolled as a control in a pregnancy study. The starting material was peripheral blood, obtained in the third trimester of pregnancy. The CDR3 is CASTLTGSGQPQHF. The CDR3 DNA is TGTGCCAGTACTTTGACAGGCAGCGGTCAGCCCCAGCATTTT.